Shown below are 27 T cell receptor beta chains from a single sample sequenced in a study of CD8+ T cells in alopecia areata. RNA was extracted and reverse transcribed into cDNA as the sequencing template. The protocol was immunoSEQ multiplex PCR, while the TCRdb copy is restricted to in-frame clones and leaves out a portion. The sample includes 150,000 to 200,000 clones, about three fifths of them seen just once. Treatment specified: oral pan-JAK inhibitor, 5-10 mg twice daily. The sample consisted of CD4+ T cells sorted from blood, taken at approximately week 56, from a patient treated with tofacitinib. These receptors originate from a human donor with alopecia areata.

The J gene is TRBJ2-2, the V gene TRBV7-9; perhaps TRBD1 as D (6 bases). Germline-derived CDR1 and CDR2 are SEHNR and FQNEAQ (reference sequence). The CDR3 has 15 residues. Trimming cost V 5 bases and J 5 bases, with 15 bases left between them. The CDR3 DNA sequence: TGTGCCAGCAGCGCTACAGGGATTGGGACCGGGGAGCTGTTTTTT. It yields the protein CASSATGIGTGELFF.

The chain has TRBV6-5 and TRBJ2-3; D is ambiguous. The length of the CDR3 is 13 residues. The V end lost 5 bases, the J end lost 2 bases, and 8 bases lay between the germline ends. The germline CDR1 and CDR2 sequences are MNHEY and SVGAGI. CDR3 region: CASSRDFTDTQYF. CDR3 DNA: TGTGCCAGCAGTAGGGATTTCACAGATACGCAGTATTTT.

This clone appeared a few times. This chain connects TRBV4-1 to TRBJ1-1; D is unresolved. Germline-derived CDR1 and CDR2 are MGHRA and YSYEKL. The CDR3 is made up of 14 amino acids. Deletions cut 4 bases from V and 5 bases from J, with 14 bases between. The CDR3 region is CASSPTPTRTEAFF. In DNA form, the CDR3 reads TGCGCCAGCAGCCCCACCCCAACTCGAACTGAAGCTTTCTTT.

In this sample, this clone turned up once. CDR3 loop: CASSLDGTPLGYTF. The CDR3 bases are TGCGCCAGCAGCTTGGACGGAACCCCACTCGGCTACACCTTC. The rearrangement uses TRBV5-1 and TRBJ1-2; D gene unclear. The CDR3 has 14 amino acids. The germline V gene encodes CDR1 SGHRS and CDR2 YFSETQ. Between the trimmed V and J ends, which lost 0 bases and 8 bases, there was a span of 14 bases. The complete variable domain, with remaining parts taken from reference TRBV5-1 and TRBJ1-2, reads KAGVTQTPRYLIKTRGQQVTLSCSPISGHRSVSWYQQTPGQGLQFLFEYFSETQRNKGNFPGRFSGRQFSNSRSEMNVSTLELGDSALYLCASSLDGTPLGYTFGSGTRLTVV.

V is TRBV9 and J is TRBJ1-1; tentative D call: TRBD1 (6 bases). The ends were cut back, 0 bases at V and 4 bases at J, with 13 bases in the middle. CDR1 is SGDLS, CDR2 YYNGEE, per germline. The CDR3 extends over 15 amino acids. The CDR3 is CASSVATGAGTEAFF. Written as DNA, the CDR3 is TGTGCCAGCAGCGTAGCTACGGGGGCCGGCACTGAAGCTTTCTTT.

The genes are TRBV30 and TRBJ2-1, with 7 bases aligning to TRBD2. Germline V gene data show CDR1 as GTSNPN and CDR2 as SVGIG (reference sequence). V was clipped by 3 bases and J by 6 bases; unmatched bases: 14. This CDR3 region has 16 residues. The CDR3 sequence: CAWRTTGGPLGNEQFF. The CDR3 DNA reads TGTGCCTGGAGGACCACGGGGGGTCCATTGGGCAATGAGCAGTTCTTC.

With regard to this clone: A far more abundant clone sits one base away, making this likely a read error. V and J are TRBV7-9 and TRBJ2-7; 7 bases line up with TRBD2. The end of the DNA aligns better with TRBJ2-1, so the J call may be wrong. The CDR3 is 12 residues long. From germline, CDR1 is SEHNR and CDR2 FQNEAQ (reference sequence). CDR3 DNA: TGTGCCAGCACGCGGGGGAACTACGAGCAGTTCTTC. Translated, it gives CASTRGNYEQFF.

As DNA, the CDR3 is TGCGCCAGCAGCCAAGATCTAGCAGGGTCCTACGAGCAGTACTTC. It specifies CASSQDLAGSYEQYF. V and J are TRBV4-1 and TRBJ2-7; the D gene could be TRBD1 or TRBD2 (5 bases each). The CDR3 has 15 residues. The V and J ends lost 0 bases and 1 base respectively, with 10 bases between them. Germline values: CDR1 MGHRA, CDR2 YSYEKL.

The chain employs TRBV29-1 and TRBJ2-7; 7 bases match TRBD1. CDR1 SQVTM and CDR2 ANQGSEA come from the germline V gene. This CDR3 has 14 residues. With 0 bases clipped from V and 2 bases from J, the junction kept 4 bases outside the gene matches. The CDR3, as DNA: TGCAGCGTTGAAGAACGGGACAGAGCCTACGAGCAGTACTTC. Translating gives CSVEERDRAYEQYF.

This chain connects TRBV29-1 to TRBJ2-3; 8 nucleotides align to TRBD2. CDR1 and CDR2 (germline): SQVTM, ANQGSEA. CDR3 size: 14 residues. Trimming removed 6 bases from V and 1 base from J; junction bases left unmatched: 6. CDR3 loop: CSVKPGLGTDTQYF. CDR3 DNA sequence: TGCAGCGTAAAACCGGGACTAGGCACAGATACGCAGTATTTT.

A few counts support this clone. This chain links TRBV6-6 with TRBJ2-3; D not resolved. V lost 6 bases, J lost 6 bases, and 16 bases lay in between. The CDR3 contains 14 residues. CDR1 MNHNY and CDR2 SVGAGI come from the germline V gene (reference sequence). The CDR3 sequence: CASRMDGLTDTQYF. The CDR3 nucleotides read TGTGCCAGCAGGATGGACGGGCTCACGGATACGCAGTATTTT.

The chain recombines TRBV11-2 with TRBJ2-2; D remains unclear. The V end lost 0 bases, the J end lost 4 bases, and 6 bases lay between the germline ends. This CDR3 is 14 amino acids long. The germline gives CDR1 SGHAT, CDR2 FQNNGV. The CDR3 nucleotides read TGTGCCAGCAGCTTAGATCACAGCACCGGGGAGCTGTTTTTT. Amino acids: CASSLDHSTGELFF.

This chain connects TRBV6-1 to TRBJ2-6; D unresolved. This CDR3 contains 15 residues. CDR1 is MNHNS and CDR2 is SASEGT in the germline V gene. Trimming shortened V by 0 bases and J by 4 bases, and 7 bases separated the two germline ends. CDR3 region: CASSEASMGANVLTF. The CDR3 bases are TGTGCCAGCAGTGAAGCGTCGATGGGGGCCAACGTCCTGACTTTC.

Of note for this clone: Other nucleotide sequences from this sample produce the same CDR3. The chain uses TRBV2 and TRBJ1-5; possible D gene TRBD1, 5 bases. There are 13 residues in the CDR3. Between the trimmed V and J ends, which lost 8 bases and 4 bases, there was a span of 12 bases. The germline gives CDR1 SNHLY, CDR2 FYNNEI. The CDR3 loop reads CASVRDGNQPQHF. The CDR3 bases are TGTGCCAGCGTCCGGGACGGGAATCAGCCCCAGCATTTT.

This clone was counted only a few times. CDR3 sequence: CASSVVGETQYF. DNA for the CDR3: TGTGCCAGCAGCGTAGTCGGGGAGACCCAGTACTTC. This chain links TRBV9 with TRBJ2-5; D unclear. Trimming cost V 0 bases and J 5 bases, with 5 bases left between them. CDR1 is SGDLS and CDR2 is YYNGEE in the germline V gene. The CDR3 length is 12 residues.

This chain connects TRBV9 to TRBJ2-7, with D tentatively TRBD1 or TRBD2 (5 bases each). The germline CDR1 and CDR2 sequences are SGDLS and YYNGEE. Trimming took off 0 bases at V and 4 bases at J, with 11 bases between the two ends. The CDR3 runs to 14 residues. The CDR3 sequence is CASSVGGTNYEQYF. The DNA for the CDR3 is TGTGCCAGCAGCGTAGGAGGGACCAATTACGAGCAGTACTTC.

The chain uses TRBV9 and TRBJ2-3; 7 nucleotides line up with TRBD1. V dropped 2 bases and J dropped 4; count of bases not matched to a gene: 4. The CDR3 consists of 14 residues. Germline V gene data show CDR1 as SGDLS and CDR2 as YYNGEE. The CDR3 sequence: CASSVLQGSDTQYF. In DNA, the CDR3 is TGTGCCAGCAGCGTGTTACAGGGGTCAGATACGCAGTATTTT. The full variable domain, rest sourced from reference TRBV9 and TRBJ2-3, is DSGVTQTPKHLITATGQRVTLRCSPRSGDLSVYWYQQSLDQGLQFLIQYYNGEERAKGNILERFSAQQFPDLHSELNLSSLELGDSALYFCASSVLQGSDTQYFGPGTRLTVL.

This clone was seen just once. V is TRBV9 and J is TRBJ1-5, with 9 bases that match TRBD1. Germline assignment: CDR1 SGDLS and CDR2 YYNGEE. The CDR3 extends over 15 amino acids. V gave up 4 bases and J gave up 7 bases; unmatched junction bases: 9. CDR3 loop: CASSSGTGFQQPQHF. The CDR3 DNA sequence: TGTGCCAGCAGCTCCGGGACAGGGTTTCAACAGCCCCAGCATTTT.

The chain has TRBV18 and TRBJ1-2; TRBD1 aligns across 8 bases. Germline CDR1 and CDR2: KGHSH and LQKENI. The CDR3 length is 15 residues. V was clipped by 3 bases and J by 6 bases; unmatched bases: 9. The CDR3 sequence: CASSPRQGRGDGYTF. The CDR3 DNA reads TGTGCCAGCTCACCGCGACAGGGGCGAGGGGATGGCTACACCTTC.

The CDR3 bases are TGTGCCTGTGGCCCCCAGTACTTC. Translation gives CACGPQYF. This chain uses TRBV30 with TRBJ2-5; D is uncertain. Germline CDR1 is GTSNPN and CDR2 is SVGIG (reference sequence). CDR3 length: 8 residues. Trimming left V 6 bases short and J 9 bases short, with 5 bases between.

The V call is TRBV15, the J call TRBJ2-5, with D tentatively TRBD2 (5 bases). This CDR3 contains 14 residues. Deletions cut 1 base from V and 1 base from J, with 7 bases between. The germline gives CDR1 LNHNV, CDR2 YYDKDF (reference sequence). CDR3 DNA sequence: TGTGCCACCAGCAGAGGTGGACTCCAAGAGACCCAGTACTTC. Translating gives CATSRGGLQETQYF. Together with reference TRBV15 and TRBJ2-5, the CDR3 gives the full variable domain: DAMVIQNPRYQVTQFGKPVTLSCSQTLNHNVMYWYQQKSSQAPKLLFHYYDKDFNNEADTPDNFQSRRPNTSFCFLDIRSPGLGDTAMYLCATSRGGLQETQYFGPGTRLLVL.

The V gene is TRBV7-2, the J gene TRBJ2-1; TRBD2 aligns across 7 bases. Germline V lookup: CDR1 SGHTA, CDR2 FQGNSA. J was trimmed by 8 bases and V by 5 bases; bases with no gene match: 9. CDR3 length equals 14 residues. CDR3 bases: TGTGCCAGCAGCGCCGATGCGGGGGATTATGAGCAGTTCTTC. This codes for CASSADAGDYEQFF.

This chain joins TRBV4-1 and TRBJ2-5; D may be TRBD1 (8 bases). From germline, CDR1 is MGHRA and CDR2 YSYEKL. V shed 4 bases and J shed 5 bases, with 14 bases lying between them. This CDR3 contains 14 residues. The CDR3 loop reads CASSPGQGGETQYF. In DNA, the CDR3 is TGCGCCAGCAGCCCCGGACAGGGAGGGGAGACCCAGTACTTC.

This rearrangement joins TRBV6-1 to TRBJ2-3; D may correspond to TRBD1 or TRBD2 (6 bases each). V was shortened by 3 bases and J by 4 bases, with 11 bases between the two germline ends. Germline CDR1 MNHNS, CDR2 SASEGT. The CDR3 loop spans 14 amino acids. DNA of the CDR3: TGTGCCAGCAGTGATAGGGGGGTCCCAGATACGCAGTATTTT. Its protein is CASSDRGVPDTQYF.

This chain links TRBV7-9 with TRBJ1-1; the D gene is possibly TRBD1 (6 bases). The CDR3 loop spans 14 amino acids. Trimming took 5 bases from V and 1 from J, leaving 11 bases between them. CDR1 is SEHNR and CDR2 is FQNEAQ in the germline V gene (reference sequence). CDR3 sequence (DNA): TGTGCCAGCAGCCAGGGACACCAGAACACTGAAGCTTTCTTT. Amino acid sequence: CASSQGHQNTEAFF.

The V and J genes are TRBV18 and TRBJ2-1; 9 bases match TRBD2. V dropped 0 bases and J dropped 4; count of bases not matched to a gene: 7. Germline V CDR1 and CDR2: KGHSH, LQKENI. The length of the CDR3 is 17 residues. For the CDR3, the DNA is TGTGCCAGCTCACCACCCGCTAGCGGGGTGGTGTACAATGAGCAGTTCTTC. This gives the protein CASSPPASGVVYNEQFF.

The chain couples TRBV6-5 to TRBJ2-7; 7 nucleotides align to TRBD1. The V segment lost 0 bases and the J segment 4 bases; nucleotides outside the gene matches: 3. Germline lookup yields CDR1 MNHEY and CDR2 SVGAGI. The CDR3 is 14 amino acids. CDR3 in DNA: TGTGCCAGCAGTTACTCCGACAGGGAGTACGAGCAGTACTTC. Its protein product is CASSYSDREYEQYF.